This TCR beta chain was identified in a study of blood T cell repertoires in COVID-19. CDR1 is LNHNV and CDR2 is YYDKDF in the germline V gene (reference sequence). CDR3 length equals 15 residues. J lost 6 bases, V lost 5 bases, and 8 bases had no gene match. TCRdb's copy holds only in-frame clones and misses some; the assay was immunoSEQ multiplex PCR. This table has fewer than 500,000 clones, 86% appearing once. The genes are TRBV15 and TRBJ1-5, with TRBD1 matching over 9 bases. The TCR comes from a woman in her 30s with active or convalescent COVID-19. The specimen was peripheral blood. CDR3 in amino acids: CATSEGDRESQPQHF. The CDR3 DNA reads as TGTGCCACCAGCGAGGGGGACAGGGAATCTCAGCCCCAGCATTTT.